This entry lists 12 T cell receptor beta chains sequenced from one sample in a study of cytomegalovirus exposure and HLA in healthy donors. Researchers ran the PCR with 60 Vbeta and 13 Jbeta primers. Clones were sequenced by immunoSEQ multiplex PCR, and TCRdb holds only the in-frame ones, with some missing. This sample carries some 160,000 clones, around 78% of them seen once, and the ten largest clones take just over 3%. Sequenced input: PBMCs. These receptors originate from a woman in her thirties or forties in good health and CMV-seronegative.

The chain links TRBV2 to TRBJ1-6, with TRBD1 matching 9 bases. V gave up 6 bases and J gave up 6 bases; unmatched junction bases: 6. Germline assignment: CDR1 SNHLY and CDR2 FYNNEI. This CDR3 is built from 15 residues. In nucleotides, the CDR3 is TGTGCCAGCAGAGACAGGGGGGTTTTTAATTCACCCCTCCACTTT. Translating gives CASRDRGVFNSPLHF.

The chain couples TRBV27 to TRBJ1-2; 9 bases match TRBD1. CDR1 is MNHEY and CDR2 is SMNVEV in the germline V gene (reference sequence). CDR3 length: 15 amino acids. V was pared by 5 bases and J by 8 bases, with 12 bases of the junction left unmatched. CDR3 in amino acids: CASSASWTGVDGYTF. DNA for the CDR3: TGTGCCAGCAGTGCGAGCTGGACAGGGGTTGACGGCTACACCTTC.

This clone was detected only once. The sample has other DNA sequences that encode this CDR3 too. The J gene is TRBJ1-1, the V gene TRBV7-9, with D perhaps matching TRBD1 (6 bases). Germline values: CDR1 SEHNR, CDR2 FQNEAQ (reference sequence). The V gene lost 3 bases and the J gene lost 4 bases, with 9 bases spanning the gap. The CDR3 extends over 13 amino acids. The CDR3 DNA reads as TGTGCCAGCAGCTTCACAGGGTCCACTGAAGCTTTCTTT. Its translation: CASSFTGSTEAFF.

This chain's CDR3 is CASSGQGDNEQYF. CDR3 nucleotides: TGTGCCAGCAGTGGACAGGGGGACAACGAGCAGTACTTC. The chain couples TRBV2 to TRBJ2-7; TRBD1 matches 9 bases. Losses at the gene ends were 4 bases for V and 5 bases for J; bases not matched to a gene: 3. The CDR3 runs 13 residues. Germline CDR1 reads SNHLY; CDR2 reads FYNNEI.

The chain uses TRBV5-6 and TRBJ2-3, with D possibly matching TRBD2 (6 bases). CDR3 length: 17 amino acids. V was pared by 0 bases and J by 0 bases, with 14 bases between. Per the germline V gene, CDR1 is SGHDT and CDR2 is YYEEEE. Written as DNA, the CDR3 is TGTGCCAGCAGCTTGGGACTTGGCGGGGTTAGCACAGATACGCAGTATTTT. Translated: CASSLGLGGVSTDTQYF.

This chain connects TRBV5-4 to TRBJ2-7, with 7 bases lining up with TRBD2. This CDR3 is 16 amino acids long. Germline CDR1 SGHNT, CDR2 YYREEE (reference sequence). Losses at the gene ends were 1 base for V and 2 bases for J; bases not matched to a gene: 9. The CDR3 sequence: CASSLLGAAGAYEQYF. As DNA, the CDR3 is TGTGCCAGCAGCTTGTTGGGAGCGGCGGGAGCCTACGAGCAGTACTTC.

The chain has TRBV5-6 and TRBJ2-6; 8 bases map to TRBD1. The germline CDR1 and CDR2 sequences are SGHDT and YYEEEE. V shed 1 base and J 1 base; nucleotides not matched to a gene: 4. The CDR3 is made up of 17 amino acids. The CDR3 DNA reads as TGTGCCAGCAGCTTGATGGACAGGGCTTCTGGGGCCAACGTCCTGACTTTC. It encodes CASSLMDRASGANVLTF.

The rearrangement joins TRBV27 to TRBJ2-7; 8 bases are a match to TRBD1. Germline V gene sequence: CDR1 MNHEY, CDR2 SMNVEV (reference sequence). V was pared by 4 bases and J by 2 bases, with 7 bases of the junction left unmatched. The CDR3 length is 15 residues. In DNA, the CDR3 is TGTGCCAGCAGTTACCAGGGGGCGCGGACCTACGAGCAGTACTTC. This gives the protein CASSYQGARTYEQYF.

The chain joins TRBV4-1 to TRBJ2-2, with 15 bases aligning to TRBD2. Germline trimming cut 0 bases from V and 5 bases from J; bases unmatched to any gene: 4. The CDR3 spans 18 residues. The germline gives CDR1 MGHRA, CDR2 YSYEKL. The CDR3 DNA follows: TGCGCCAGCAGCCAAGATAAGGGACTAGCGGGGGGAACCGGGGAGCTGTTTTTT. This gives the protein CASSQDKGLAGGTGELFF.

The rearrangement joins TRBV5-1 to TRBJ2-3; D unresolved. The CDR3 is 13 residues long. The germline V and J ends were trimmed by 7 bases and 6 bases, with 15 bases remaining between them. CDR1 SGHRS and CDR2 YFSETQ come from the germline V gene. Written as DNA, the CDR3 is TGCGCCAGCCCTGGGCCCCAAAGGGATACGCAGTATTTT. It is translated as CASPGPQRDTQYF.

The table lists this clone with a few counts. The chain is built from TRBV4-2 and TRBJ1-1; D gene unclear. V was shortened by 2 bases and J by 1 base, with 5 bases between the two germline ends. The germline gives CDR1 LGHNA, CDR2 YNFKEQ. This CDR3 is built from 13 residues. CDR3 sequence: CASSQFRNTEAFF. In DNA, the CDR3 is TGTGCCAGCAGCCAATTCAGGAACACTGAAGCTTTCTTT.

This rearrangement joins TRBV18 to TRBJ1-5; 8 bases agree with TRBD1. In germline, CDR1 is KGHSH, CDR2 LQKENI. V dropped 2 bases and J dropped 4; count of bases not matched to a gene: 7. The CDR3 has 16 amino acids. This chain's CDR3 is CASSPGTGPGNQPQHF. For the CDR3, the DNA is TGTGCCAGCTCACCAGGGACAGGCCCCGGGAATCAGCCCCAGCATTTT.